The 17 T cell receptor beta chains presented below share a single source sample, sequenced in a study of T-cell memory formation after mild COVID-19. One entry per CDR3 protein, called by TCRdb with MiXCR from the 5' RACE reads. This sample carries a few hundred thousand distinct CDR3 sequences, approximately 21% of them seen once, and the ten largest clones take around 13%. The specimen was PBMCs or a T cell subset sorted from them (not recorded which). These receptors were collected from an adult woman who had mild COVID-19 (a few samples of this study predate the infection). Cell type and time point are not known.

The gene calls are TRBV27 and TRBJ2-2; no definite D call. CDR1 and CDR2 from the germline V gene are MNHEY and SMNVEV (reference sequence). The CDR3 has 15 amino acids. Deletions cut 3 bases from V and 5 bases from J, with 13 bases between. The CDR3 bases are TGTGCCAGCAGTTTCCAATCTGGACCGACCGGGGAGCTGTTTTTT. Amino acids: CASSFQSGPTGELFF.

This clonotype appeared many times. The chain combines TRBV20-1 with TRBJ2-3, with 9 positions matching TRBD2. From germline, CDR1 is DFQATT and CDR2 SNEGSKA (reference sequence). The junction had 4 bases not matched to a gene; V was cut back by 0 bases and J by 6 bases. The CDR3 length is 14 residues. The CDR3 coding sequence is TGCAGTGCTAGAGATCCTGCGGGGGGGGATACGCAGTATTTT. This translates into CSARDPAGGDTQYF.

The chain carries TRBV28 and TRBJ2-1; TRBD1 matches at 9 bases. V shed 5 bases, J shed 0 bases, and the junction held 14 bases outside the gene matches. Germline CDR1 reads MDHEN; CDR2 reads SYDVKM. The CDR3 spans 19 residues. The CDR3 region is CASSLLQGAFSSSYNEQFF. The CDR3 DNA follows: TGTGCCAGCAGTCTACTACAGGGGGCGTTTTCAAGCTCCTACAATGAGCAGTTCTTC. Full variable domain (rest looked up from reference TRBV28 and TRBJ2-1): DVKVTQSSRYLVKRTGEKVFLECVQDMDHENMFWYRQDPGLGLRLIYFSYDVKMKEKGDIPEGYSVSREKKERFSLILESASTNQTSMYLCASSLLQGAFSSSYNEQFFGPGTRLTVL.

The chain carries TRBV12-3 or TRBV12-4 and TRBJ2-3, with 13 bases lining up with TRBD2. V trimming: 5 bases; J trimming: 0 bases; junction bases outside the gene matches: 8. The CDR3 sequence is 18 residues long. CDR3 sequence: CASSTGTSGVLSTDTQYF. DNA of the CDR3: TGTGCCAGCAGTACCGGGACTAGCGGGGTACTTAGCACAGATACGCAGTATTTT.

This sequence joins TRBV20-1 and TRBJ2-4; the match to TRBD2 covers 9 bases. After removal of 4 bases from V and 1 base from J, the junction contained 5 bases not matched to a gene. Germline V lookup: CDR1 DFQATT, CDR2 SNEGSKA (reference sequence). CDR3 length equals 15 residues. The CDR3 reads CSAKVAGDAKNIQYF. In DNA form, the CDR3 reads TGCAGTGCTAAGGTAGCGGGAGATGCCAAAAACATTCAGTACTTC.

The sample holds many counts of this clonotype. The CDR3 loop reads CASSLVLGPEGYTF. For the CDR3, the DNA is TGCGCCAGCAGCTTGGTTCTAGGGCCGGAAGGCTACACCTTC. This chain connects TRBV5-1 to TRBJ1-2; D gene ambiguous. The CDR3 consists of 14 residues. V was shortened by 0 bases and J by 8 bases, with 14 bases between the two germline ends. Germline CDR1 SGHRS, CDR2 YFSETQ. The whole variable domain, remainder taken from reference TRBV5-1 and TRBJ1-2, is KAGVTQTPRYLIKTRGQQVTLSCSPISGHRSVSWYQQTPGQGLQFLFEYFSETQRNKGNFPGRFSGRQFSNSRSEMNVSTLELGDSALYLCASSLVLGPEGYTFGSGTRLTVV.

The gene calls are TRBV27 and TRBJ1-1; perhaps TRBD1 as D (6 bases). The CDR3 sequence is 14 residues long. Germline loops: CDR1 MNHEY, CDR2 SMNVEV (reference sequence). V was shortened by 2 bases and J by 6 bases, with 13 bases between the two germline ends. The CDR3 DNA reads as TGTGCCAGCAGTTTAAGGCAGGGGTTCGCTGAAGCTTTCTTT. Translation: CASSLRQGFAEAFF.

This clonotype was recorded a few times. V is TRBV2 and J is TRBJ2-7, with D uncertain. Trimming cost V 1 base and J 3 bases, with 4 bases left between them. CDR1 is SNHLY, CDR2 FYNNEI, per germline. The CDR3 has 12 residues. This CDR3 is CASSEGIYEQYF. The CDR3 nucleotides are TGTGCCAGCAGTGAAGGGATCTACGAGCAGTACTTC.

The chain carries TRBV6-6 and TRBJ1-5, with D unresolved. This CDR3 spans 14 amino acids. V lost 5 bases and J lost 0, with 8 bases in between. The germline gives CDR1 MNHNY, CDR2 SVGAGI (reference sequence). CDR3 coding DNA: TGTGCCAGCAGTGACGGATATAGCAATCAGCCCCAGCATTTT. It translates to CASSDGYSNQPQHF.

The rearrangement uses TRBV7-2 and TRBJ2-3; D is perhaps TRBD1 (6 bases). CDR3 size: 15 residues. V shed 6 bases and J shed 2 bases, with 15 bases lying between them. Germline lookup yields CDR1 SGHTA and CDR2 FQGNSA. The CDR3 loop is CASSILGQPTDTQYF. As DNA, the CDR3 is TGTGCCAGCAGTATCCTCGGACAGCCCACAGATACGCAGTATTTT.

In its sample, this clonotype was seen a few times. The J gene is TRBJ2-1, the V gene TRBV4-2, with unresolved D. The germline gives CDR1 LGHNA, CDR2 YNFKEQ. The CDR3 contains 14 residues. With 1 base removed from V and 7 bases from J, the gap between germline ends came to 11 bases. In DNA form, the CDR3 reads TGTGCCAGCAGCCAAGGGTTCGGGTTTAATGAGCAGTTCTTC. Protein sequence: CASSQGFGFNEQFF.

CDR3 nucleotides: TGCAGCGTAGCCGGACGGACATCCTATTCGGACGAGCAGTACTTC. This gives the protein CSVAGRTSYSDEQYF. This chain links TRBV29-1 with TRBJ2-7; the D gene is possibly TRBD1 (5 bases). V was shortened by 6 bases and J by 5 bases, with 23 bases between the two germline ends. The CDR3 runs 15 residues. Germline values: CDR1 SQVTM, CDR2 ANQGSEA.

There are a few counts of this clonotype. The CDR3 nucleotides are TGTGCCAGCACCCTAGGGGGGAACACTGAAGCTTTCTTT. It yields the protein CASTLGGNTEAFF. V usage is TRBV5-5 and J usage is TRBJ1-1; tentatively, D is TRBD1 (6 bases). Trimming cost V 6 bases and J 1 base, with 10 bases left between them. The CDR3 is made up of 13 amino acids. Germline CDR1 SGHKS, CDR2 YYEKEE (reference sequence).

The V gene is TRBV6-6, the J gene TRBJ2-1, with unresolved D. Trimming cost V 0 bases and J 13 bases, with 13 bases left between them. This CDR3 has 13 residues. Germline V lookup: CDR1 MNHNY, CDR2 SVGAGI (reference sequence). CDR3 nucleotide sequence: TGTGCCAGCAGTTACTCGCGGACCTCCGTACAGTTCTTC. Its translation is CASSYSRTSVQFF.

The rearrangement links TRBV4-2 to TRBJ2-7; tentatively, D is TRBD2 (6 bases). Trimming cost V 1 base and J 3 bases, with 7 bases left between them. The CDR3 consists of 13 residues. Per germline, CDR1 LGHNA and CDR2 YNFKEQ. DNA of the CDR3: TGTGCCAGCAGCCAAGGGAGGGACTACGAGCAGTACTTC. Translating it yields CASSQGRDYEQYF.

A few counts support this clonotype. This chain joins TRBV9 and TRBJ1-2; tentatively, D is TRBD1 (5 bases). The germline gives CDR1 SGDLS, CDR2 YYNGEE. This CDR3 comprises 17 residues. V was shortened by 2 bases and J by 0 bases, with 17 bases between the two germline ends. DNA of the CDR3: TGTGCCAGCAGCGTCTCCCCAGGGTCGGGGACTAACTATGGCTACACCTTC. Translated, it gives CASSVSPGSGTNYGYTF.

The V gene is TRBV20-1, the J gene TRBJ2-7, with 7 bases aligning to TRBD2. CDR1 DFQATT and CDR2 SNEGSKA come from the germline V gene (reference sequence). The CDR3 extends over 13 amino acids. V lost 3 bases, J lost 7 bases, and 9 bases stayed unmatched. CDR3 protein: CSASGGTKEEQYF. CDR3 DNA: TGCAGTGCTAGCGGGGGGACGAAGGAGGAGCAGTACTTC.